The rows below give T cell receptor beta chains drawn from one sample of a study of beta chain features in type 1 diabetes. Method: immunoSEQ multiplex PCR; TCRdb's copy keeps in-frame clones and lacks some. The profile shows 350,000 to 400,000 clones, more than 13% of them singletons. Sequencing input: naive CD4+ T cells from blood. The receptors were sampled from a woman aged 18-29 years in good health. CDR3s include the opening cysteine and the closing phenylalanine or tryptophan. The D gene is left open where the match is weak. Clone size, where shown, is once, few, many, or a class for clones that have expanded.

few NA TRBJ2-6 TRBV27 TGTGCCAGCAGGCCTACTGGGGCCAACGTCCTGACTTTC CASRPTGANVLTF
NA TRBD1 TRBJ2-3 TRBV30 TGTGCCTGGAGTGGACAGGGGTTTAGCACAGATACGCAGTATTTT CAWSGQGFSTDTQYF
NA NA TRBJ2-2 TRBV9 TGTGCCAGCAGCCCTATAAATACCGGCGGGGAGCTGTTTTTT CASSPINTGGELFF
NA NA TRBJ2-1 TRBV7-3 TGTGCCAGCAGCTCGAAACTCGGTGAGCAGTTCTTC CASSSKLGEQFF
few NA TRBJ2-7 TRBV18 TGTGCCAGCTCACCACCCAGGAGGCACTACGAGCAGTACTTC CASSPPRRHYEQYF
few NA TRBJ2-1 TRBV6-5 TGTGCCAGCAGTAACCCAGGACAGTCCTACAATGAGCAGTTCTTC CASSNPGQSYNEQFF
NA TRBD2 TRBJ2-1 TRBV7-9 TGTGCCAGCAGCCAAGATGAACTAGCGGGCGCCAATGAGCAGTTCTTC CASSQDELAGANEQFF
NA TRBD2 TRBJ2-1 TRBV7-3 TGTGCCAGCAGCCGACTAGCGGGATATGAGCAGTTCTTC CASSRLAGYEQFF
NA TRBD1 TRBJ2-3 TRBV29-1 TGCAGCGTTGTAAGGACAGGGGTAGGAACAGATACGCAGTATTTT CSVVRTGVGTDTQYF
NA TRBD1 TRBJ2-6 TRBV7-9 TGTGCCAGCAGCTTGGACAGGGGGCTCTCGGCTGGGGCCAACGTCCTGACTTTC CASSLDRGLSAGANVLTF
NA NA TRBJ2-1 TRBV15 TGTGCCACCAGCAGAACTAGGAGCTCCTACAATGAGCAGTTCTTC CATSRTRSSYNEQFF
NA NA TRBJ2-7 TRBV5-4 TGTGCCAGCAGCCTACTACAAAAGACTAGTGGATACGAGCAGTACTTC CASSLLQKTSGYEQYF
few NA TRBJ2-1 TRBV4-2 TGTGCCAGCAGCCAAGATCGAGGAGGGAGCTCCTACAATGAGCAGTTCTTC CASSQDRGGSSYNEQFF
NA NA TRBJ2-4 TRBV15 TGTGCCACCAGCAGAGATAGTGACATTCAGTACTTC CATSRDSDIQYF
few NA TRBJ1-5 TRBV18 TGTGCCAGCTCACCAGGACCCGAGGCGGGTCAGCCCCAGCATTTT CASSPGPEAGQPQHF
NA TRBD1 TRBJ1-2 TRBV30 TGTGCCTGGAGTGTGGGGACAGGGAATGGCTACACCTTC CAWSVGTGNGYTF
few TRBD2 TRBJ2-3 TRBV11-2 TGTGCCAGCAGGGAGACTAGCGGGAGTGGGGATACGCAGTATTTT CASRETSGSGDTQYF
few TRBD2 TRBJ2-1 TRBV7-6 TGTGCCAGCAGCTTAATGCTAGCGGGAGCCTACAATGAGCAGTTCTTC CASSLMLAGAYNEQFF
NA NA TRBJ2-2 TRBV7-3 TGTGCCAGCAGCCGGTCAATGTTACCGGGGATCGGGGAGCTGTTTTTT CASSRSMLPGIGELFF
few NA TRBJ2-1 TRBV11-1 TGTGCCAGCAGCTTACTAGCAAACAATGAGCAGTTCTTC CASSLLANNEQFF
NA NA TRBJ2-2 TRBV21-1 TGTGCCAGCAGCAATGGGGCCAGCGGGAGGGCCGAAGGCGGGGAGCTGTTTTTT CASSNGASGRAEGGELFF
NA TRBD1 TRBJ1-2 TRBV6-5 TGTGCCAGCAGTTACTCGGCAGGGGGCTATGGCTACACCTTC CASSYSAGGYGYTF
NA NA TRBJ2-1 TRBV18 TGTGCCAGCTCACCGGGCCTGAGCAATGAGCAGTTCTTC CASSPGLSNEQFF
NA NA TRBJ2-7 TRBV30 TGTGCCTGGAGTGTCTCCCTGCGGGGGCTCGAGCAGTACTTC CAWSVSLRGLEQYF
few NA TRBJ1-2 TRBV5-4 TGTGCCAGCAGCCCCAGGGATGGGTATGGCTACACCTTC CASSPRDGYGYTF
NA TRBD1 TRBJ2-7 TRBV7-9 TGTGCCAGCAGCTTAGCGAAGACAGGGAGTTTAAGCGAGCAGTACTTC CASSLAKTGSLSEQYF
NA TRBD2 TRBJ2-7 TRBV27 TGTGCCAGCAGTTTACGCGGCGGGAGATATGAGCAGTACTTC CASSLRGGRYEQYF
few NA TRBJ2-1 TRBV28 TGTGCCAGCAGTTTCACGGGTCGATGGCAGTTCTTC CASSFTGRWQFF
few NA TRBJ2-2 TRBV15 TGTGCCACCAGGAACACAGGGACCTTCGCCGGGGAGCTGTTTTTT CATRNTGTFAGELFF
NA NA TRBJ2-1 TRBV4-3 TGCGCCAGCAGCCAAGAGTATTGGGGAGACGGGAGCTACAATGAGCAGTTCTTC CASSQEYWGDGSYNEQFF
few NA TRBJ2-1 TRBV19 TGTGCCAGTAGTATAGTAGGGGACTTCCAATACAATGAGCAGTTCTTC CASSIVGDFQYNEQFF
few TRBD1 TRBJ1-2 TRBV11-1 TGTGCCAGCACCGTTGACAGGGTGGACTATGGCTACACCTTC CASTVDRVDYGYTF
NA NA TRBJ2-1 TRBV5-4 TGTGCCAGCAGCTTACTAGGCCCTTACAATGAGCAGTTCTTC CASSLLGPYNEQFF
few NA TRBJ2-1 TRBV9 TGTGCCAGCAGCGCAGGGATATCCTACAATGAGCAGTTCTTC CASSAGISYNEQFF
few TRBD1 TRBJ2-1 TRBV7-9 TGTGCCAGCAGCTTATACAGGGGCCGCCCCAATGAGCAGTTCTTC CASSLYRGRPNEQFF
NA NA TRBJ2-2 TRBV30 TGTGCCTGGAGGGCCTTCAACACCGGGGAGCTGTTTTTT CAWRAFNTGELFF
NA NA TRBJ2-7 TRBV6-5 TGTGCCAGCAGTTACTCGGACAGTGGATACGAGCAGTACTTC CASSYSDSGYEQYF
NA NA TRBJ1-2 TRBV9 TGTGCCAGCAGCGGGCAGTCCAGGGGTGGCTATGGCTACACCTTC CASSGQSRGGYGYTF
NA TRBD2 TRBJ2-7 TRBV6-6 TGTGCCAGCAGCAAAACTGGGACTAGCGGGAACTACGAGCAGTACTTC CASSKTGTSGNYEQYF
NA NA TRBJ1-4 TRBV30 TGTGCCTGGAGTGGGTACGCTCGGGTGGCTAATGAAAAACTGTTTTTT CAWSGYARVANEKLFF
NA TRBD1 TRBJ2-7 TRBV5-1 TGCGCCAGCAGCTTGGCCCCTATTATCACCGGGACAGGTTATTACGAGCAGTACTTC CASSLAPIITGTGYYEQYF
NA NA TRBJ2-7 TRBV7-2 TGTGCCAGCAGAACCGCGGGGAGTTCCTACGAGCAGTACTTC CASRTAGSSYEQYF
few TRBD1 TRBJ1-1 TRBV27 TGTGCCAGCAGTTACTACAGGGGCCCGAACACTGAAGCTTTCTTT CASSYYRGPNTEAFF
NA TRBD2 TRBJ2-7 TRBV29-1 TGCAGCGTCTCAACTAGCGGCTCCTACGAGCAGTACTTC CSVSTSGSYEQYF
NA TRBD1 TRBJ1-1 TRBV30 TGTGCCTGGAGTCCGGGACAGTTAGTACGCGACACTGAAGCTTTCTTT CAWSPGQLVRDTEAFF
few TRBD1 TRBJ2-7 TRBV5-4 TGTGCCAGCAGCTTGGCCCCGGACAGGAGCGGCTACGAGCAGTACTTC CASSLAPDRSGYEQYF
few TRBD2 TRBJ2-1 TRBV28 TGTGCCAGCAGTTTAGCGGGAGTCGGCCGTAGTCGGAATGAGCAGTTCTTC CASSLAGVGRSRNEQFF
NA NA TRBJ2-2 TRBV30 TGTGCCTGGAGCGCCCAGGGGGGCACCGGGGAGCTGTTTTTT CAWSAQGGTGELFF
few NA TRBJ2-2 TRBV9 TGTGCCAGCAGCTTCGTAGCGGAGTACACCGGGGAGCTGTTTTTT CASSFVAEYTGELFF
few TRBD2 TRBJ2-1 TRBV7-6 TGTGCCAGCAGCCAGCCCTTAGCGGGGACGCTATACAATGAGCAGTTCTTC CASSQPLAGTLYNEQFF
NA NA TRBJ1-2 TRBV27 TGTGCCAGCAGTTTGATCTCTAGGTTTCCCTATGGCTACACCTTC CASSLISRFPYGYTF
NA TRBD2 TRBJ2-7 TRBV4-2 TGTGCCAGCAGCCGAATTAGCGGGAACGAACCCCACGAGCAGTACTTC CASSRISGNEPHEQYF
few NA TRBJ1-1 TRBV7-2 TGTGCCAGCAGCTTTAACCTAGGACAGTCGTCTTTCTTT CASSFNLGQSSFF
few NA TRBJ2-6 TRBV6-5 TGTGCCAGCAGTTTCCGGAGCTCTGGGGCCAACGTCCTGACTTTC CASSFRSSGANVLTF